The 21 T cell receptor beta chains in this list originate from one sample, sequenced in a study of shared clonotypes between healthy human individuals. The protocol was immunoSEQ multiplex PCR, while the TCRdb copy is restricted to in-frame clones and leaves out a portion. The top ten hold around 12% of the sample, which has about 480,000 clones, roughly 79% seen once. Source material: PBMCs. All receptors derive from a woman aged 40 to 50 in good health. Some clones in this sample may be carry-over from other donors' samples.

This sequence joins TRBV7-7 and TRBJ2-1, with a tentative D call TRBD2 (6 bases). Germline assignment: CDR1 SSHAT and CDR2 FNYEAQ (reference sequence). There are 15 residues in the CDR3. V lost 0 bases and J lost 4, with 10 bases in between. This CDR3 reads CASSLALGTYNEQFF. The DNA of the CDR3 is TGTGCCAGCAGCTTAGCGCTTGGGACTTACAATGAGCAGTTCTTC.

This chain joins TRBV6-5 and TRBJ1-1; D not resolved. CDR3 length equals 12 residues. Germline CDR1 is MNHEY and CDR2 is SVGAGI. V lost 2 bases to trimming and J lost 8 bases, with 9 bases between them. DNA of the CDR3: TGTGCCAGCAGTTACAGGACGGGCGAAGCTTTCTTT. Amino acid sequence: CASSYRTGEAFF.

Written as DNA, the CDR3 is TGCGCCAGCAGTCCTCCCCTCAGGGGGAGGACCACGATGAACACTGAAGCTTTCTTT. It specifies CASSPPLRGRTTMNTEAFF. This chain joins TRBV23-1 and TRBJ1-1; 7 bases align to TRBD1. TRBV23-1 is annotated as an ORF whose role is uncertain. This CDR3 spans 19 amino acids. V was pared by 4 bases and J by 0 bases, with 17 bases of the junction left unmatched.

The chain employs TRBV7-9 and TRBJ2-7; 12 bases map to TRBD2. The V gene end was trimmed by 1 base and the J gene end by 6 bases; junction bases not matched to a gene: 1. The CDR3 has 14 residues. In germline, CDR1 is SEHNR, CDR2 FQNEAQ (reference sequence). CDR3 nucleotides: TGTGCCAGCAGCTTAGGACTAGCGGGAGCCGAGCAGTACTTC. Translation gives CASSLGLAGAEQYF.

In regard to this clone: This may come from a read error, since a much larger clone is one base off. The same CDR3 arises from other DNA sequences in this sample as well. This chain joins TRBV9 and TRBJ2-7; D perhaps matches TRBD1 (6 bases). The CDR3 loop spans 14 amino acids. Trimming took 2 bases from V and 0 from J, leaving 9 bases between them. The germline V gene has CDR1 SGDLS and CDR2 YYNGEE. The CDR3 sequence is CASSVTGSSYEQYF. In DNA form, the CDR3 reads TGTGCCAGCAGCGTTACAGGGAGCTCCTACGAGCAGTACTTC. The full variable domain, with the rest looked up from reference TRBV9 and TRBJ2-7, is DSGVTQTPKHLITATGQRVTLRCSPRSGDLSVYWYQQSLDQGLQFLIQYYNGEERAKGNILERFSAQQFPDLHSELNLSSLELGDSALYFCASSVTGSSYEQYFGPGTRLTVT.

This chain joins TRBV28 and TRBJ2-7; 7 bases are shared with TRBD1. V lost 3 bases to trimming and J lost 2 bases; unmatched junction nucleotides: 4. The germline V gene has CDR1 MDHEN and CDR2 SYDVKM. The CDR3 totals 14 residues. The CDR3 DNA reads TGTGCCAGCAGTTTGAGACAGGGTCCCTACGAGCAGTACTTC. This codes for CASSLRQGPYEQYF.

Worth noting for this clone: A read error may account for a junction end that differs from germline. The V call is TRBV7-8, the J call TRBJ2-2; D ambiguous. In germline, CDR1 is SGHVS, CDR2 FQNEAQ. The CDR3 length is 12 residues. DNA of the CDR3: TGTGCCGGCAGCTCCTCGTCCGGGGAGCTGTTTTTT. This translates into CAGSSSSGELFF.

This clone is a singleton in its sample. The V and J genes are TRBV6-1 and TRBJ2-2; no firm D call. This CDR3 region has 14 residues. Trimming removed 3 bases from V and 0 bases from J, with 5 bases in between. The germline V gene encodes CDR1 MNHNS and CDR2 SASEGT. The CDR3 DNA follows: TGTGCCAGCAGTGATTCCGCGAACACCGGGGAGCTGTTTTTT. Its translation is CASSDSANTGELFF.

The chain is built from TRBV6-1 and TRBJ2-7; D gene uncertain. Germline CDR1 reads MNHNS; CDR2 reads SASEGT. The CDR3 has 11 residues. V lost 6 bases to trimming and J lost 7 bases, with 10 bases between them. Here the CDR3 DNA reads TGTGCCAGCAGGACCTTTGGGGAGCAGTACTTC. Protein product: CASRTFGEQYF.

The chain carries TRBV10-1 and TRBJ2-1; D is unclear. With 0 bases removed from V and 7 bases from J, the gap between germline ends came to 4 bases. CDR3 length: 12 residues. Looked up from germline, CDR1 is WNHNN and CDR2 is SYGVQD (reference sequence). The DNA for the CDR3 is TGCGCCAGCAGTGAGTCCAGTAATGAGCAGTTCTTC. Encoded protein: CASSESSNEQFF.

For this clone: Other DNA sequences in the same sample also yield this CDR3. J is TRBJ2-1 and V is TRBV7-9; TRBD2 is a possible D gene (5 bases). The V end was cut by 2 bases, the J end by 0 bases, with 8 bases between. This CDR3 is 15 amino acids long. The V gene's germline CDR1 is SEHNR and CDR2 FQNEAQ (reference sequence). The CDR3 reads CASSLSGSSYNEQFF. The CDR3 DNA is TGTGCCAGCAGCTTAAGTGGGAGCTCCTACAATGAGCAGTTCTTC.

The chain links TRBV28 to TRBJ2-2; 9 bases line up with TRBD2. The germline V gene encodes CDR1 MDHEN and CDR2 SYDVKM. The CDR3 sequence is 19 residues long. The V and J ends lost 6 bases and 3 bases, in that order; junction bases with no gene match: 17. The CDR3 here is CASSPWGSGSTLDTGELFF. Here the CDR3 DNA reads TGTGCCAGCAGCCCTTGGGGTAGCGGGAGTACGTTGGACACCGGGGAGCTGTTTTTT.

The rearrangement joins TRBV10-3 to TRBJ1-3, with 12 positions matching TRBD1. This CDR3 is built from 16 residues. The germline V gene encodes CDR1 ENHRY and CDR2 SYGVKD. With V trimmed by 6 bases and J by 2 bases, 5 bases remained unmatched. The CDR3 DNA follows: TGTGCCATCAGGACCGGGACAGGGGGCACTGGAAACACCATATATTTT. Its protein is CAIRTGTGGTGNTIYF.

The rearrangement joins TRBV7-6 to TRBJ2-2, with D tentatively TRBD1 (5 bases). The ends were cut back, 5 bases at V and 6 bases at J, with 19 bases in the middle. Germline loops: CDR1 SGHVS, CDR2 FNYEAQ. This CDR3 contains 16 residues. Here the CDR3 DNA reads TGTGCCAGCAGCCCCCAGGGCGTTGGGCTAGCCGGGGAGCTGTTTTTT. Encoded protein: CASSPQGVGLAGELFF.

Written as DNA, the CDR3 is TGTGCCAGCAGTTCCGGACAGGGGGCGGATACGCAGTATTTT. Translating gives CASSSGQGADTQYF. The V call is TRBV6-4, the J call TRBJ2-3; 11 bases match TRBD1. The V gene's germline CDR1 is MRHNA and CDR2 SNTAGT. This CDR3 has 14 amino acids. Germline trimming cut 5 bases from V and 6 bases from J; bases unmatched to any gene: 4.

The chain couples TRBV7-2 to TRBJ1-5, with D maybe TRBD1 (5 bases). The germline gives CDR1 SGHTA, CDR2 FQGNSA. This CDR3 has 13 residues. Trimming left V 1 base short and J 9 bases short, with 10 bases between. CDR3 amino acids: CASSLERGRPQHF. CDR3 nucleotide sequence: TGTGCCAGCAGCTTAGAAAGGGGTCGGCCCCAGCATTTT.

The CDR3 is CASSPGDRGHEKLFF. CDR3 DNA sequence: TGTGCCAGCTCACCAGGGGACAGGGGGCATGAAAAACTGTTTTTT. The gene calls are TRBV18 and TRBJ1-4, with 12 bases identical to TRBD1. The V segment lost 2 bases and the J segment 6 bases; nucleotides outside the gene matches: 1. CDR3 length equals 15 residues. Germline CDR1 reads KGHSH; CDR2 reads LQKENI.

Concerning this clone: At one end the junction does not follow the germline gene, possibly because of a read error. The V and J genes are TRBV5-1 and TRBJ2-1; D is perhaps TRBD2 (5 bases). This CDR3 contains 16 residues. CDR1 and CDR2 from the germline V gene are SGHRS and YFSETQ. The DNA of the CDR3 is TGCGTCAGCAGCAGGACTGCCGCACCATTTTCGGATGAGCAGTTCTTC. It is translated as CVSSRTAAPFSDEQFF.

The chain joins TRBV2 to TRBJ2-1; 7 bases map to TRBD1. The CDR3 contains 15 residues. The ends lost 6 bases at V and 0 bases at J; junction bases unmatched: 5. CDR1 and CDR2 from the germline V gene are SNHLY and FYNNEI. CDR3 bases: TGTGCCAGCAGACCCGACAGGGCCTCCTACAATGAGCAGTTCTTC. It is translated as CASRPDRASYNEQFF.

This clone has only one observation. A far larger clone is only one base removed, so a read error is likely. Other DNA sequences from this sample encode an identical CDR3 as well. This rearrangement joins TRBV30 to TRBJ2-5, with unresolved D. Germline CDR1 is GTSNPN and CDR2 is SVGIG (reference sequence). The CDR3 covers 13 residues. V gave up 2 bases and J gave up 9 bases, with 16 bases separating them. CDR3 DNA sequence: TGTGCCTGGAGTCCCGCAGCCTCCGTAGCCCAGTACTTC. Its translation is CAWSPAASVAQYF.

The V call is TRBV7-2, the J call TRBJ2-5; tentative D call: TRBD2 (6 bases). The CDR3 spans 16 residues. V was trimmed by 4 bases and J by 5 bases, leaving 20 bases between them. Germline V gene sequence: CDR1 SGHTA, CDR2 FQGNSA. The CDR3 DNA is TGTGCCAGCAGCTCCCGAGGAGGGTGGTCTCGGGAGACCCAGTACTTC. Translated: CASSSRGGWSRETQYF.